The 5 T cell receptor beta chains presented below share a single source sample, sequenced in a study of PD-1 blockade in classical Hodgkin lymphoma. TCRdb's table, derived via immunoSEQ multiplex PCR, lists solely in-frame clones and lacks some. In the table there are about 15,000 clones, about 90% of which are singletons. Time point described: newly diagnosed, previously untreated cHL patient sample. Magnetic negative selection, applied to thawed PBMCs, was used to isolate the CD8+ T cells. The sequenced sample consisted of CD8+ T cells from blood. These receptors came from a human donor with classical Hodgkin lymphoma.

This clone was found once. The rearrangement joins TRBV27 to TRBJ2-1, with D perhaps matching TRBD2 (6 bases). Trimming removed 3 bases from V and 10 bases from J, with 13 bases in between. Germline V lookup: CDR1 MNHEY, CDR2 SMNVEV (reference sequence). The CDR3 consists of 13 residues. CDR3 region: CASSFRDFYEQFF. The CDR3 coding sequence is TGTGCCAGCAGTTTTCGGGACTTTTACGAGCAGTTCTTC.

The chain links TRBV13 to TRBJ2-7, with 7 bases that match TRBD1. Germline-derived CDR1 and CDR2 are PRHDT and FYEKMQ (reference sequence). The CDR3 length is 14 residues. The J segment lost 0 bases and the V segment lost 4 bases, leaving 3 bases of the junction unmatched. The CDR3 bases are TGTGCCAGCAGCTCCAGGGGGTCCTCCTACGAGCAGTACTTC. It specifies CASSSRGSSYEQYF.

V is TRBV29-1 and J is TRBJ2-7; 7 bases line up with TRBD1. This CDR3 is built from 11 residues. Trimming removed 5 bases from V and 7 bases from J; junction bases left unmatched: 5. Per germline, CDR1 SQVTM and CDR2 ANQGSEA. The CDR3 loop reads CSVTRGLEQYF. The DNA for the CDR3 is TGCAGCGTTACTAGGGGGCTTGAGCAGTACTTC.

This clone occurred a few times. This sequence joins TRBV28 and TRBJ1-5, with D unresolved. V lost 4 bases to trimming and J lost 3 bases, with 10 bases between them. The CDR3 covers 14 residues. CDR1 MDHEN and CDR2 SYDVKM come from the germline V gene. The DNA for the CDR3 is TGTGCCAGCAGTTATACAGTAGACAATCAGCCCCAGCATTTT. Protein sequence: CASSYTVDNQPQHF.

As DNA, the CDR3 is TGTGCCAGCAGCCAGCGGGAGGGTTACAATGAGCAGTTCTTC. Residues: CASSQREGYNEQFF. This rearrangement joins TRBV14 to TRBJ2-1; 9 bases agree with TRBD2. Trimming cost V 3 bases and J 4 bases; bases outside gene matches: 1. Looked up from germline, CDR1 is SGHDN and CDR2 is FVKESK. The CDR3 contains 14 residues.